The sequence of this T cell receptor beta chain was determined in a study of monozygotic twins with cystic fibrosis. Findings and caveats of the study: No link emerged between shared CDR3 counts and age, concordance or severity.

The V segment lost 1 base and the J segment 6 bases; nucleotides outside the gene matches: 8. Looked up from germline, CDR1 is SGHRS and CDR2 is YFSETQ. This CDR3 has 15 residues. As for this clone: No antigen is known for it.

Method: immunoSEQ multiplex PCR; TCRdb's copy keeps in-frame clones and lacks some. Seen here are 30,000 to 45,000 clones, 84% observed once, and the top ten hold roughly 1.8%. V and J are TRBV5-1 and TRBJ2-3; 7 bases map to TRBD1. This clonotype was obtained from a girl aged 2-10 years with cystic fibrosis. The sample taken for sequencing was blood. The CDR3 DNA reads TGCGCCAGCAGCTTGAGAGGGGGCGCATATGATACGCAGTATTTT. It is translated as CASSLRGGAYDTQYF.